The entry below describes one TCR beta chain. Under the authors' procedure: Estimation of nucleated cell counts was performed using reference gene primer amplification. Profiling relied on immunoSEQ multiplex PCR, and the TCRdb table lists in-frame clones only, not all of them. V, J and clone size reflect that table, while D and trimming were determined from the DNA. The sample comprises 250,000 to 350,000 clones, around 83% of which are singletons, and roughly 1.1% rests with the top ten. The sample comes from a study of blood T cell repertoires in COVID-19. Study as a whole: Samples of COVID-19 (acute and convalescent) were obtained from the United States, Italy and Spain. PBMCs, B-cell-depleted T cells, or T cells provided the cDNA or gDNA that made up the material.

V dropped 7 bases and J dropped 4; count of bases not matched to a gene: 9. CDR3 length: 15 amino acids. CDR1 is MDHEN and CDR2 is SYDVKM in the germline V gene. The clonotype comes from a woman between 45 and 60 years old with acute or convalescent COVID-19. V and J are TRBV28 and TRBJ1-5; 8 bases agree with TRBD1. Material for sequencing was peripheral blood. The CDR3 is CASKARTGPNQPQHF. Written as DNA, the CDR3 is TGTGCCAGCAAAGCAAGGACAGGGCCAAATCAGCCCCAGCATTTT. Complete variable domain (other parts from reference TRBV28 and TRBJ1-5): DVKVTQSSRYLVKRTGEKVFLECVQDMDHENMFWYRQDPGLGLRLIYFSYDVKMKEKGDIPEGYSVSREKKERFSLILESASTNQTSMYLCASKARTGPNQPQHFGDGTRLSIL.